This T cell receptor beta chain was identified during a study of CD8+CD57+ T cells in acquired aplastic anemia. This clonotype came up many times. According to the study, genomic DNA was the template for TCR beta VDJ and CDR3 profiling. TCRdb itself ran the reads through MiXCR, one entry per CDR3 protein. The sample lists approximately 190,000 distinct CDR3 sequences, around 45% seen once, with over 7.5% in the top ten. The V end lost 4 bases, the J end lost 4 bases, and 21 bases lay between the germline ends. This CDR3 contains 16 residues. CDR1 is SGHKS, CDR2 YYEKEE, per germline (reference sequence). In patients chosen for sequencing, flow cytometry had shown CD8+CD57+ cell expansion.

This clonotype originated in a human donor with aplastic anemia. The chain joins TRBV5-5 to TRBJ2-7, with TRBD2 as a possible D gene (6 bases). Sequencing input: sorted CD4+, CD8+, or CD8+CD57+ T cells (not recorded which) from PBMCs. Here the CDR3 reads CASSLSEWRGDYEQYF. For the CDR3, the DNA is TGTGCCAGCAGCCTCAGCGAATGGAGGGGAGATTACGAGCAGTACTTC. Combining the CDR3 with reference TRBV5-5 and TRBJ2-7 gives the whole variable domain DAGVTQSPTHLIKTRGQQVTLRCSPISGHKSVSWYQQVLGQGPQFIFQYYEKEERGRGNFPDRFSARQFPNYSSELNVNALLLGDSALYLCASSLSEWRGDYEQYFGPGTRLTVT.